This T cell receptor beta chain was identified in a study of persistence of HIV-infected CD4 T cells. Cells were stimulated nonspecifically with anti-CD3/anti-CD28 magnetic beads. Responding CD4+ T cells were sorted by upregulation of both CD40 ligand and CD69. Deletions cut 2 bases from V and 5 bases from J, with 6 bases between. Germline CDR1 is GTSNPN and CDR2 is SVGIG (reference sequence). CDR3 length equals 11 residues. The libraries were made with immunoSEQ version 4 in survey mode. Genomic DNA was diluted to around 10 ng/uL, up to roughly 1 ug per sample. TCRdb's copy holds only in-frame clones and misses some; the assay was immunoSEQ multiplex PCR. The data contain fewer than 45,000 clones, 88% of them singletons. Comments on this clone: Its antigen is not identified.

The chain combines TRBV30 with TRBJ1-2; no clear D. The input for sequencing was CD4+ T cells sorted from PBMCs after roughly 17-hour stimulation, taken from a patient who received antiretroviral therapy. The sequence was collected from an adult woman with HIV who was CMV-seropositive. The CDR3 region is CAWSHLYGYTF. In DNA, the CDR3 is TGTGCCTGGAGTCACCTATATGGCTACACCTTC.